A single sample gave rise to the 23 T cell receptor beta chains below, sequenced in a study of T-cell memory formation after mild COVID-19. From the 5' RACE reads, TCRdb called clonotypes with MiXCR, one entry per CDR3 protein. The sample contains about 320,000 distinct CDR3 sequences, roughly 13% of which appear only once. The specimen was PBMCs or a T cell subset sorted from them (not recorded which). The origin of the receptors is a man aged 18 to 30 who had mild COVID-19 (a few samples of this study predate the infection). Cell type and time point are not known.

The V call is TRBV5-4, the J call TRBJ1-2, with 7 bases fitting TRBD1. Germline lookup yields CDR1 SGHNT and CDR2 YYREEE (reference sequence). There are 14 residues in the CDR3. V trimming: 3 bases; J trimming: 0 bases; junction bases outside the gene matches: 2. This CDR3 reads CASSWGQSNYGYTF. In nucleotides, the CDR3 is TGTGCCAGCAGCTGGGGACAGTCTAACTATGGCTACACCTTC.

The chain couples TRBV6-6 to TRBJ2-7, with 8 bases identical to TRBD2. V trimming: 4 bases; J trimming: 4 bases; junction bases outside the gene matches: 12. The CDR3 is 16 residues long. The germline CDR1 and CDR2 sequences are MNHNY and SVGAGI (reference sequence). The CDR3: CASSSLVVAGGYEQYF. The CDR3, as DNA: TGTGCCAGCAGTTCCCTCGTCGTGGCGGGGGGATACGAGCAGTACTTC.

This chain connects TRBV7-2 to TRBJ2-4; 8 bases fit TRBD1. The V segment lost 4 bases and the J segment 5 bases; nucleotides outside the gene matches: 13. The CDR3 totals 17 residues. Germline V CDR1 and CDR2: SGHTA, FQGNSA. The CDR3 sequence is CASSSTGNPGGENIQYF. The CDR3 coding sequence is TGTGCCAGCAGCTCAACCGGAAACCCAGGGGGCGAAAACATTCAGTACTTC.

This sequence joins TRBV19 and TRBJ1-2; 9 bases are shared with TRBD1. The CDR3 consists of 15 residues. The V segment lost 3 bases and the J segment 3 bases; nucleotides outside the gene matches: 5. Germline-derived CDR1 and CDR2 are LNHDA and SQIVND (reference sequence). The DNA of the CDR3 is TGTGCCAGTAGTATTCAACAGGGGGCGGACTATGGCTACACCTTC. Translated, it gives CASSIQQGADYGYTF.

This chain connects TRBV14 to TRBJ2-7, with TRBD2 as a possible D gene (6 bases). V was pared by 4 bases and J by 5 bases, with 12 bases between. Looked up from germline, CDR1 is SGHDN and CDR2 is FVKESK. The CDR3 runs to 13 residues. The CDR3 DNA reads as TGTGCCAGCAGCCGCGGGACGGCCCACGAGCAGTACTTC. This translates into CASSRGTAHEQYF.

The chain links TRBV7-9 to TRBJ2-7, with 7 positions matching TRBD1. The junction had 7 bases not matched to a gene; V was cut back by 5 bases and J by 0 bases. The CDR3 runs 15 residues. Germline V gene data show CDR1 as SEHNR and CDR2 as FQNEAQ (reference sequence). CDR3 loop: CASSQGQKSSYEQYV. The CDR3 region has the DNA TGTGCCAGCAGCCAGGGACAGAAGAGCTCCTACGAGCAGTACGTC.

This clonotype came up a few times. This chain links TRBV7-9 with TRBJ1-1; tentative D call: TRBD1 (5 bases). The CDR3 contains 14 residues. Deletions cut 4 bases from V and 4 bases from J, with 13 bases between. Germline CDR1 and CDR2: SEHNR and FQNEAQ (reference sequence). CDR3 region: CASSYAGGSTEAFF. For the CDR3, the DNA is TGTGCCAGCAGCTACGCGGGGGGGAGCACTGAAGCTTTCTTT.

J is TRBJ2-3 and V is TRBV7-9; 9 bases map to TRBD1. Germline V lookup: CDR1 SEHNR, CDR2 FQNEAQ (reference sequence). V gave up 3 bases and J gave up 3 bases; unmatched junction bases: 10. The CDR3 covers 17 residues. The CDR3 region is CASSLGSKGTGTDTQYF. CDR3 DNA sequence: TGTGCCAGCAGCTTGGGGTCTAAAGGGACAGGGACAGATACGCAGTATTTT. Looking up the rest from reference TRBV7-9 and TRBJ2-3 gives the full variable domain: DTGVSQNPRHKITKRGQNVTFRCDPISEHNRLYWYRQTLGQGPEFLTYFQNEAQLEKSRLLSDRFSAERPKGSFSTLEIQRTEQGDSAMYLCASSLGSKGTGTDTQYFGPGTRLTVL.

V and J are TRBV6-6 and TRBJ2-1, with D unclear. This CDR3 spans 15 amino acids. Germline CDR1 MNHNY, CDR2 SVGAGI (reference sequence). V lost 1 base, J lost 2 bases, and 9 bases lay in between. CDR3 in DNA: TGTGCCAGCAGTTACTTCCTAGGTACCTACAATGAGCAGTTCTTC. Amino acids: CASSYFLGTYNEQFF.

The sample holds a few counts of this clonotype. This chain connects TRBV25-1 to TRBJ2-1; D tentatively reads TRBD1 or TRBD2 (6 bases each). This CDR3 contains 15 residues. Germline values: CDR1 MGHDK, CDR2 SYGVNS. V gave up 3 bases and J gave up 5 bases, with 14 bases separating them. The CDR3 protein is CASSDDRRANNEQFF. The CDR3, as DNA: TGTGCCAGCAGTGACGACAGGAGGGCAAACAATGAGCAGTTCTTC.

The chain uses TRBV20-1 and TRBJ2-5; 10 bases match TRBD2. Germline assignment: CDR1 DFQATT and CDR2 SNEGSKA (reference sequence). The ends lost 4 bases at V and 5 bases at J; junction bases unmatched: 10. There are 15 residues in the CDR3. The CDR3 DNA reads TGCAGTGCTACTAGCGGGGGCCTCTCCGGGGAGACCCAGTACTTC. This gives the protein CSATSGGLSGETQYF.

The CDR3 nucleotides are TGTGCCAGCAGTCTCCAACAGGGGATGGGTTCACCCCTCCACTTT. Its translation: CASSLQQGMGSPLHF. The chain combines TRBV6-5 with TRBJ1-6; TRBD1 matches at 7 bases. This CDR3 contains 15 residues. Looked up from germline, CDR1 is MNHEY and CDR2 is SVGAGI. The junction had 10 bases not matched to a gene; V was cut back by 5 bases and J by 9 bases.

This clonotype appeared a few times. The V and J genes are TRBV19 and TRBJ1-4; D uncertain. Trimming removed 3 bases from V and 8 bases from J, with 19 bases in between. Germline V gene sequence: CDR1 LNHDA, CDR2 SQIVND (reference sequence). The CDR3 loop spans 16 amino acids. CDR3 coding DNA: TGTGCCAGTAGTATCGGAGCGCAGCCCGGGCGCGAAAAACTGTTTTTT. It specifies CASSIGAQPGREKLFF.

CDR3 sequence: CASDPVYGMNTEAFF. In DNA, the CDR3 is TGTGCCAGCGACCCGGTGTACGGGATGAACACTGAAGCTTTCTTT. J is TRBJ1-1 and V is TRBV12-3 or TRBV12-4; D not resolved. This CDR3 comprises 15 residues. V lost 8 bases to trimming and J lost 0 bases, with 16 bases between them.

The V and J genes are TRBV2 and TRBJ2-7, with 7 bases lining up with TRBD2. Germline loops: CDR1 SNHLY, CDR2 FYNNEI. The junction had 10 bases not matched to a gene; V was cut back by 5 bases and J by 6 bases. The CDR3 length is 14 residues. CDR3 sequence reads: CASSRPTSQGEQYV. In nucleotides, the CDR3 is TGTGCCAGCAGTCGTCCGACTAGCCAGGGCGAGCAGTACGTC.

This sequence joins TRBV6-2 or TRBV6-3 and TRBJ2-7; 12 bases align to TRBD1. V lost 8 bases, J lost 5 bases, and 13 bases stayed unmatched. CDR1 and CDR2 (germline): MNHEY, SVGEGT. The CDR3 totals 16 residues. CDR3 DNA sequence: TGTGCCAGCCGCCCTACCTCCGGGACAGGGGGCCACGAGCAGTACTTC. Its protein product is CASRPTSGTGGHEQYF.

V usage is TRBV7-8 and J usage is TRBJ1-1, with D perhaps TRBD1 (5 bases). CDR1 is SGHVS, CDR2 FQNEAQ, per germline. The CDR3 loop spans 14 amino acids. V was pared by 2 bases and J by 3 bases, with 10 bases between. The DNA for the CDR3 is TGTGCCAGCAGCTTAACGGGAGGGGACACTGAAGCTTTCTTT. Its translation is CASSLTGGDTEAFF.

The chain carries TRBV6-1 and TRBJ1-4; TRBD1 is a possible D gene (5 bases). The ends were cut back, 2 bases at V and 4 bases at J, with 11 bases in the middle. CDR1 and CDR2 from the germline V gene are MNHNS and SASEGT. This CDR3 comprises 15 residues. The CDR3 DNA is TGTGCCAGCAGTGAACCCGGGACCGTTAATGAAAAACTGTTTTTT. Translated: CASSEPGTVNEKLFF.

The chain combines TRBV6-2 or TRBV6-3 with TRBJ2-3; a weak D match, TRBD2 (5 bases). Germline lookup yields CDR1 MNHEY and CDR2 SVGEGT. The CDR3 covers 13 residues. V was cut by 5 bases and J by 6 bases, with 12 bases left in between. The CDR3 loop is CASSIALADTQYF. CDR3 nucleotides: TGTGCCAGCAGTATTGCTTTAGCGGATACGCAGTATTTT.

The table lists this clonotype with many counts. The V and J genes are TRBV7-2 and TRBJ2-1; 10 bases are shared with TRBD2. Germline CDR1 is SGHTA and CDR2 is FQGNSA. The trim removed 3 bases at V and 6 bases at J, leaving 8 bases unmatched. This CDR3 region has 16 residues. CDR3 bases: TGTGCCAGCAGCTTCCAGAGCGGGGGGGCAAGCAATGAGCAGTTCTTC. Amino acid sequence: CASSFQSGGASNEQFF.

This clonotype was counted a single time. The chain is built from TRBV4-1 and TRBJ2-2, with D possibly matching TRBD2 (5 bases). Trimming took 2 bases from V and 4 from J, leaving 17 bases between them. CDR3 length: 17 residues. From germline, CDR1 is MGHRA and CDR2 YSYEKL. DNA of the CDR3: TGCGCCAGCAGCCAACCGGGGTGGCAGTCGAGCACCGGGGAGCTGTTTTTT. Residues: CASSQPGWQSSTGELFF.

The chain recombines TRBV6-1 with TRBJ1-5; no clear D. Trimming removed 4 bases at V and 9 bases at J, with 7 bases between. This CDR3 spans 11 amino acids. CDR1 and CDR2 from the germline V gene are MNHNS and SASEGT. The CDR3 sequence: CASSGLRPQHF. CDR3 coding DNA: TGTGCCAGCAGTGGGCTTAGGCCCCAGCATTTT.

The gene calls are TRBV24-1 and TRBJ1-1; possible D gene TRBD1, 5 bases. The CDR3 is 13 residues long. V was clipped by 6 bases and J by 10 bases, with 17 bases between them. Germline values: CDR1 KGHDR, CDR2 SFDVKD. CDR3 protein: CATSTVGTVGAFF. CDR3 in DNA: TGTGCCACCAGTACGGTAGGGACTGTTGGAGCTTTCTTT.